This entry lists 10 T cell receptor beta chains sequenced from one sample in a study of cytomegalovirus exposure and HLA in healthy donors (dated by TCRdb to 2016 to 2017). Receptor libraries were prepared by the immunoSEQ multiplex PCR assay. For the multiplex PCR, a mixture combining 60 forward primers for TCR Vbeta segments and 13 reverse primers for TCR Jbeta segments was used. Entries here come from immuneACCESS through TCRdb and include only in-frame sequences with V and J called. Some clones fail to appear in such tables; in the studies checked, an unresolved V gene covers under half of the shortfall, and the cause of the remainder is unknown. The sample table holds 130,000 to 150,000 clones, of which about 80% were seen once. The ten biggest clones cover about 4.3% of the sample. Sample: PBMCs. The receptor source for this set is a man aged 35 to 55 in good health and CMV-seronegative.

The chain couples TRBV7-7 to TRBJ2-5; 15 bases align to TRBD2. Germline V gives CDR1 SSHAT, CDR2 FNYEAQ (reference sequence). Trimming at V came to 1 base and at J to 4 bases, leaving 4 bases not matched to a gene. The CDR3 covers 17 residues. CDR3 in amino acids: CASSLGGTSGGTETQYF. In DNA, the CDR3 is TGTGCCAGCAGCTTAGGAGGGACTAGCGGGGGGACAGAGACCCAGTACTTC.

The chain links TRBV9 to TRBJ2-2; unclear D gene. In germline, CDR1 is SGDLS, CDR2 YYNGEE. Trimming removed 1 base from V and 4 bases from J, with 5 bases in between. This CDR3 is built from 13 residues. CDR3 nucleotide sequence: TGTGCCAGCAGCGTACGCAGCACCGGGGAGCTGTTTTTT. Its translation is CASSVRSTGELFF.

This chain links TRBV7-9 with TRBJ1-4; 9 nucleotides agree with TRBD1. The CDR3 has 19 residues. V trimming: 2 bases; J trimming: 6 bases; junction bases outside the gene matches: 16. Germline V gives CDR1 SEHNR, CDR2 FQNEAQ (reference sequence). DNA of the CDR3: TGTGCCAGCAGCTTATTTCCAAGGGACAGGGAAGGCGTGGATGAAAAACTGTTTTTT. Its translation: CASSLFPRDREGVDEKLFF. Supplemented by reference TRBV7-9 and TRBJ1-4, the full variable domain reads DTGVSQNPRHKITKRGQNVTFRCDPISEHNRLYWYRQTLGQGPEFLTYFQNEAQLEKSRLLSDRFSAERPKGSFSTLEIQRTEQGDSAMYLCASSLFPRDREGVDEKLFFGSGTQLSVL.

CDR3 in DNA: TGTGCCACCAGCGGCGCGGGCAGAAGCTATGGCTACACCTTC. The encoded protein is CATSGAGRSYGYTF. The rearrangement links TRBV15 to TRBJ1-2; D gene uncertain. Germline CDR1 reads LNHNV; CDR2 reads YYDKDF (reference sequence). Trimming stripped 5 bases from V and 4 bases from J, with 14 bases between. The CDR3 is made up of 14 amino acids.

This rearrangement joins TRBV2 to TRBJ1-5, with unresolved D. The germline gives CDR1 SNHLY, CDR2 FYNNEI. Trimming left V 6 bases short and J 7 bases short, with 22 bases between. CDR3 length equals 16 residues. CDR3 bases: TGTGCCAGCAGGTCCGCCACCGATGGCCTTCGACAGCCCCAGCATTTT. Its protein product is CASRSATDGLRQPQHF.

As regards this clone: The conserved final phenylalanine or tryptophan is absent from the CDR3, which likely points to a read error. The chain combines TRBV6-5 with TRBJ1-5, with TRBD1 as a possible D gene (5 bases). The CDR3 is 15 residues long. The germline gives CDR1 MNHEY, CDR2 SVGAGI. The V end was cut by 6 bases, the J end by 4 bases, with 16 bases between. CDR3 nucleotides: TGTGCCAGCAGAATGGGGCCTCCGGCAAATCAGCCCCAGCATCTT. Translation: CASRMGPPANQPQHL.

This clone has just one count. CDR3 residues: CASSFRGMTINEQFF. Written as DNA, the CDR3 is TGTGCCAGCAGCTTTCGAGGGATGACCATCAATGAGCAGTTCTTC. The chain uses TRBV5-4 and TRBJ2-1; possibly TRBD2 for D (5 bases). V lost 2 bases to trimming and J lost 6 bases, with 15 bases between them. The CDR3 spans 15 residues. The germline V gene has CDR1 SGHNT and CDR2 YYREEE (reference sequence).

The rearrangement links TRBV27 to TRBJ1-1, with D possibly matching TRBD1 (6 bases). V lost 5 bases and J lost 4, with 17 bases in between. The CDR3 is 15 residues long. Germline V gives CDR1 MNHEY, CDR2 SMNVEV (reference sequence). In DNA form, the CDR3 reads TGTGCCAGCAGTCCCGACCCGGGACATGGCACTGAAGCTTTCTTT. Residues: CASSPDPGHGTEAFF.

The chain uses TRBV4-3 and TRBJ2-1; TRBD1 matches at 9 bases. CDR1 is LGHNA, CDR2 YSLEER, per germline. V lost 3 bases and J lost 2; bases outside the gene matches: 5. The CDR3 length is 16 residues. This chain's CDR3 is CASSHPGQGTYNEQFF. In nucleotides, the CDR3 is TGCGCCAGCAGCCATCCCGGACAGGGGACCTACAATGAGCAGTTCTTC.

The V and J genes are TRBV27 and TRBJ2-7, with TRBD1 identical over 7 bases. V trimming: 4 bases; J trimming: 4 bases; junction bases outside the gene matches: 10. The CDR3 totals 15 residues. Per the germline V gene, CDR1 is MNHEY and CDR2 is SMNVEV (reference sequence). The CDR3 region is CASSSRAGGPYEQYF. CDR3 DNA sequence: TGTGCCAGCAGTTCCCGTGCAGGGGGACCATACGAGCAGTACTTC.